Presented here are 16 T cell receptor beta chains from one specimen sequenced in a study of technical replicates of blood from a few donors. TCRdb's copy holds only in-frame clones and misses some; the assay was immunoSEQ multiplex PCR. This table has fewer than 100,000 clones, around 97% appearing once. Sequencing used T cells isolated from PBMCs. The receptors shown here come from a human donor in good health.

The chain has TRBV4-1 and TRBJ1-5; D not certain. This CDR3 region has 16 residues. Germline loops: CDR1 MGHRA, CDR2 YSYEKL. The V gene lost 3 bases and the J gene lost 5 bases, with 17 bases spanning the gap. For the CDR3, the DNA is TGCGCCAGCAGCCACAGGTTTATACGGGATCATCAGCCCCAGCATTTT. Residues: CASSHRFIRDHQPQHF.

The chain uses TRBV11-2 and TRBJ2-2, with D maybe TRBD1 (5 bases). CDR1 is SGHAT, CDR2 FQNNGV, per germline. The CDR3 sequence is 15 residues long. Trimming took 4 bases from V and 1 from J, leaving 10 bases between them. Here the CDR3 DNA reads TGTGCCAGCAGCTGGATCAGGGAGAACACCGGGGAGCTGTTTTTT. Its translation: CASSWIRENTGELFF.

The chain couples TRBV4-1 to TRBJ1-2, with TRBD1 as a possible D gene (6 bases). In germline, CDR1 is MGHRA, CDR2 YSYEKL. This CDR3 has 16 residues. Trimming removed 2 bases from V and 4 bases from J, with 17 bases in between. CDR3 nucleotide sequence: TGCGCCAGCAGCCAACTAGCGGGGGCGTCCACCTATGGCTACACCTTC. Translating it yields CASSQLAGASTYGYTF.

The gene calls are TRBV19 and TRBJ1-3, with 8 nucleotides matching TRBD1. J was trimmed by 4 bases and V by 4 bases; bases with no gene match: 6. Germline V gene sequence: CDR1 LNHDA, CDR2 SQIVND (reference sequence). This CDR3 has 15 residues. Here the CDR3 DNA reads TGTGCCAGTAGTACCCAGACAGGGGTCGGAAACACCATATATTTT. It specifies CASSTQTGVGNTIYF.

J is TRBJ1-5 and V is TRBV28, with D perhaps matching TRBD1 (6 bases). This CDR3 is 12 amino acids long. CDR1 MDHEN and CDR2 SYDVKM come from the germline V gene. V was pared by 7 bases and J by 7 bases, with 11 bases between. The CDR3 bases are TGTGCCAGCAACGACAGGTGGCAGCCCCAGCATTTT. It specifies CASNDRWQPQHF.

The rearrangement links TRBV21-1 to TRBJ1-2; the table's D call TRBD1 went unverified against the DNA. TRBV21-1 is termed a pseudogene. CDR3 size: 17 residues. The CDR3 coding sequence is TGTGCCAGCAGCAAAGCCTGGGACAGCTTCTTGGCCTATGGCTACACCTTC. The encoded protein is CASSKAWDSFLAYGYTF.

The V and J genes are TRBV10-3 and TRBJ2-2, with 7 bases aligning to TRBD1. The CDR3 covers 12 residues. In germline, CDR1 is ENHRY, CDR2 SYGVKD. V gave up 10 bases and J gave up 7 bases; unmatched junction bases: 6. The CDR3 reads CATNTGDGELFF. The DNA for the CDR3 is TGTGCCACCAACACAGGGGACGGGGAGCTGTTTTTT.

CDR3 DNA sequence: TGTGCCAGCAGCACAGGGTTAGTGGATGAGCAGTTCTTC. Protein product: CASSTGLVDEQFF. V usage is TRBV7-2 and J usage is TRBJ2-1, with D possibly being TRBD1 (6 bases). The CDR3 is 13 residues long. Germline V gene sequence: CDR1 SGHTA, CDR2 FQGNSA. V lost 5 bases and J 8 bases, leaving 13 bases between the germline ends.

V usage is TRBV27 and J usage is TRBJ1-2, with unresolved D. The CDR3 covers 13 residues. The V and J ends lost 6 bases and 4 bases respectively, with 12 bases between them. Per germline, CDR1 MNHEY and CDR2 SMNVEV (reference sequence). The chain's CDR3 is CASSLGAGYGYTF. CDR3 nucleotides: TGTGCCAGCAGCTTGGGAGCGGGCTATGGCTACACCTTC.

V usage is TRBV27 and J usage is TRBJ2-7; D gene uncertain. In germline, CDR1 is MNHEY, CDR2 SMNVEV (reference sequence). The CDR3 sequence is 13 residues long. Trimming stripped 2 bases from V and 6 bases from J, with 11 bases between. The CDR3 is CASSLAGVVEQYF. Here the CDR3 DNA reads TGTGCCAGCAGTTTAGCAGGCGTTGTCGAGCAGTACTTC.

The table lists this clone with a count of one. J is TRBJ2-5 and V is TRBV19; possible D gene TRBD1, 5 bases. The germline CDR1 and CDR2 sequences are LNHDA and SQIVND (reference sequence). The CDR3 sequence is 15 residues long. V lost 2 bases and J lost 0, with 10 bases in between. The CDR3 bases are TGTGCCAGTAGTATAATTGTGGGGCACCAAGAGACCCAGTACTTC. Protein product: CASSIIVGHQETQYF. The complete variable domain, with remaining parts taken from reference TRBV19 and TRBJ2-5, reads DGGITQSPKYLFRKEGQNVTLSCEQNLNHDAMYWYRQDPGQGLRLIYYSQIVNDFQKGDIAEGYSVSREKKESFPLTVTSAQKNPTAFYLCASSIIVGHQETQYFGPGTRLLVL.

The CDR3 DNA reads TGCAGCGTGTCCCGGAGCTCCTACAATGAGCAGTTCTTC. Its protein is CSVSRSSYNEQFF. The V call is TRBV29-1, the J call TRBJ2-1; D uncertain. The CDR3 contains 13 residues. The germline gives CDR1 SQVTM, CDR2 ANQGSEA. The V end lost 6 bases, the J end lost 0 bases, and 9 bases lay between the germline ends.

J is TRBJ1-1 and V is TRBV9; D unclear. This CDR3 comprises 13 residues. Germline V lookup: CDR1 SGDLS, CDR2 YYNGEE. Trimming pared 2 bases from V and 3 bases from J, leaving 8 bases between. DNA of the CDR3: TGTGCCAGCAGCGTTCGGGGTCACACTGAAGCTTTCTTT. Amino acids: CASSVRGHTEAFF.

This chain uses TRBV7-6 with TRBJ2-7; weak D call: TRBD1 (6 bases). CDR1 is SGHVS, CDR2 FNYEAQ, per germline. Trimming removed 7 bases at V and 0 bases at J, with 13 bases between. The CDR3 consists of 14 residues. DNA of the CDR3: TGTGCCAGCACTCGACAGGCAACCTCCTACGAGCAGTACTTC. Amino acid sequence: CASTRQATSYEQYF.

V usage is TRBV2 and J usage is TRBJ1-2, with TRBD1 identical over 7 bases. Trimming at V came to 7 bases and at J to 4 bases, leaving 6 bases not matched to a gene. The CDR3 runs 13 residues. The germline V gene encodes CDR1 SNHLY and CDR2 FYNNEI. CDR3 in DNA: TGTGCCAGCAAAGAAGGGGACAGCTATGGCTACACCTTC. Amino acid sequence: CASKEGDSYGYTF.

V is TRBV11-2 and J is TRBJ2-7; 7 positions match TRBD1. After removal of 5 bases from V and 4 bases from J, the junction contained 14 bases not matched to a gene. The CDR3 has 16 amino acids. Germline CDR1 SGHAT, CDR2 FQNNGV. CDR3 sequence: CASSSLGQSFSYEQYF. The CDR3 coding sequence is TGTGCCAGCAGCAGCTTGGGACAGTCTTTCTCGTACGAGCAGTACTTC.